Shown below are 10 T cell receptor beta chains from a single sample sequenced in a study of T cell changes during pregnancy in multiple sclerosis. Here immunoSEQ multiplex PCR was the method, and the copy in TCRdb shows in-frame clones only, minus some. The sample lists more than 55,000 clones; around nine tenths were seen once. Sequencing was performed on peripheral blood, taken in the first trimester of pregnancy. These receptors came from a female donor in good health, enrolled as a control in a pregnancy study.

This clone was seen a single time. The chain combines TRBV28 with TRBJ1-1, with unresolved D. The CDR3 runs to 15 residues. Germline V gene data show CDR1 as MDHEN and CDR2 as SYDVKM. Trimming pared 2 bases from V and 4 bases from J, leaving 14 bases between. The CDR3 region is CASSLVRLPGTEAFF. For the CDR3, the DNA is TGTGCCAGCAGTTTAGTCCGTCTTCCGGGCACTGAAGCTTTCTTT.

This clone has just one count. One end of the junction varies from germline; a read error may be responsible. CDR3 in DNA: TGTGCCAGCACTTACCGGGACAGGATGGACCCCGGGGAGCTGTTTTTT. The encoded protein is CASTYRDRMDPGELFF. This chain connects TRBV6-5 to TRBJ2-2; 8 bases agree with TRBD1. The CDR3 length is 16 residues. CDR1 is MNHEY, CDR2 SVGAGI, per germline.

This sequence joins TRBV6-1 and TRBJ2-2, with unresolved D. The CDR3 length is 13 residues. Trimming shortened V by 0 bases and J by 7 bases, and 6 bases separated the two germline ends. Germline CDR1 MNHNS, CDR2 SASEGT. CDR3 sequence: CASSEAPHGELFF. The DNA of the CDR3 is TGTGCCAGCAGTGAAGCCCCCCACGGGGAGCTGTTTTTT.

The chain links TRBV15 to TRBJ1-1; D is uncertain. V lost 5 bases and J 4 bases, leaving 11 bases between the germline ends. Per germline, CDR1 LNHNV and CDR2 YYDKDF (reference sequence). This CDR3 is 13 amino acids long. This CDR3 reads CATSYPESTEAFF. The CDR3 region has the DNA TGTGCCACCAGCTACCCTGAGAGCACTGAAGCTTTCTTT.

This chain uses TRBV19 with TRBJ2-2; D possibly corresponds to TRBD2 (6 bases). This CDR3 comprises 14 residues. CDR1 and CDR2 (germline): LNHDA, SQIVND (reference sequence). V shed 4 bases and J shed 3 bases, with 9 bases lying between them. The CDR3, as DNA: TGTGCCAGTAGTAGCTGGGAGGACACCGGGGAGCTGTTTTTT. Encoded protein: CASSSWEDTGELFF.

The CDR3 DNA reads as TGCAGCGTTGAACGAGACAGAGGAGAGACCCAGTACTTC. Amino acids: CSVERDRGETQYF. The rearrangement uses TRBV29-1 and TRBJ2-5; TRBD1 is a possible D gene (5 bases). In germline, CDR1 is SQVTM, CDR2 ANQGSEA. V was cut by 2 bases and J by 4 bases, with 11 bases left in between. The CDR3 totals 13 residues.

This chain joins TRBV13 and TRBJ2-7, with 7 bases fitting TRBD1. Germline V gene lookup returns CDR1 PRHDT and CDR2 FYEKMQ (reference sequence). This CDR3 is 14 amino acids long. J lost 5 bases, V lost 5 bases, and 9 bases had no gene match. The CDR3 sequence: CASSPRTGEDEQYF. Written as DNA, the CDR3 is TGTGCCAGCAGCCCACGGACAGGAGAAGACGAGCAGTACTTC.

The chain joins TRBV13 to TRBJ1-1; D not certain. V lost 5 bases and J 11 bases, leaving 15 bases between the germline ends. CDR3 length: 12 amino acids. Germline-derived CDR1 and CDR2 are PRHDT and FYEKMQ (reference sequence). The CDR3 sequence: CASSGRNVGAFF. The DNA of the CDR3 is TGTGCCAGCAGCGGGAGGAACGTCGGGGCTTTCTTT.

The V and J genes are TRBV28 and TRBJ2-7; D remains unclear. Germline V gives CDR1 MDHEN, CDR2 SYDVKM. This CDR3 spans 11 amino acids. V was trimmed by 4 bases and J by 2 bases, leaving 3 bases between them. Here the CDR3 reads CASSSPYEQYF. As DNA, the CDR3 is TGTGCCAGCAGTTCTCCCTACGAGCAGTACTTC.

This sequence joins TRBV27 and TRBJ2-7; 10 positions match TRBD2. Germline trimming cut 2 bases from V and 9 bases from J; bases unmatched to any gene: 7. Germline CDR1 MNHEY, CDR2 SMNVEV (reference sequence). CDR3 length: 14 residues. CDR3 protein: CASSLRASGGRQYF. The DNA for the CDR3 is TGTGCCAGCAGTTTACGGGCTAGCGGGGGTAGGCAGTACTTC.